The source of this TCR beta chain is a study of blood T cell repertoires in COVID-19. Overall study: Donors in the United States, Italy and Spain gave samples during acute or convalescent COVID-19.

This clone was detected only a few times. Repertoires were generated with immunoSEQ multiplex PCR, while TCRdb's copy carries only in-frame clones and drops some. This repertoire shows 65,000 to 70,000 clones, approximately 83% found once; its top ten account for approximately 16%. The CDR3 loop spans 16 amino acids. Germline V CDR1 and CDR2: SNHLY, FYNNEI. V was shortened by 6 bases and J by 0 bases, with 14 bases between the two germline ends. The clonotype originates from a middle-aged man with COVID-19, enrolled during active disease. The chain links TRBV2 to TRBJ2-2, with D possibly matching TRBD2 (6 bases). Sequenced input: peripheral blood. CDR3 in DNA: TGTGCCAGCAGCCCCAGTGGGGGGACGAACACCGGGGAGCTGTTTTTT. This sequence encodes CASSPSGGTNTGELFF.